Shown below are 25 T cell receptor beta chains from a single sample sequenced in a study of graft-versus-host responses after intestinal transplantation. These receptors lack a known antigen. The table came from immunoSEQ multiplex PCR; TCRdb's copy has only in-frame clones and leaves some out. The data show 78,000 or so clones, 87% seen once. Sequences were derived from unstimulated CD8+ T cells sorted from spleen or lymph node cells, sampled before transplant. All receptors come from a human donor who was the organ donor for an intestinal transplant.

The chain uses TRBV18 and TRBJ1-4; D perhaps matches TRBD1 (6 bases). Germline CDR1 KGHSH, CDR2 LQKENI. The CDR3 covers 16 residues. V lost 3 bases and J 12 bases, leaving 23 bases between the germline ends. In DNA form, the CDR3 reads TGTGCCAGCTCACCCGAGGGGGTCCGAAGGAGACAGGAACTGTTTTTT. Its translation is CASSPEGVRRRQELFF.

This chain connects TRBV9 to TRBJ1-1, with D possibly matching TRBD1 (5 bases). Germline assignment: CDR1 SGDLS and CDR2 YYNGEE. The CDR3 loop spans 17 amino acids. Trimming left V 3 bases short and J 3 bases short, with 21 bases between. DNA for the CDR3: TGTGCCAGCAGCGAGCCCAGACGGGACGGCGGGGACACTGAAGCTTTCTTT. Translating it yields CASSEPRRDGGDTEAFF. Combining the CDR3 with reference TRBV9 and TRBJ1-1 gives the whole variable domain DSGVTQTPKHLITATGQRVTLRCSPRSGDLSVYWYQQSLDQGLQFLIQYYNGEERAKGNILERFSAQQFPDLHSELNLSSLELGDSALYFCASSEPRRDGGDTEAFFGQGTRLTVV.

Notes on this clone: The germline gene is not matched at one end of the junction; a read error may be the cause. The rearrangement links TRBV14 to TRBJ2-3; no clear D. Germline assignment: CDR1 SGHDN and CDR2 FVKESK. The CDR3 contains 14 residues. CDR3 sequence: CTSSQDPVPDTQYF. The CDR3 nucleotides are TGTACCAGCAGCCAAGATCCCGTTCCAGATACGCAGTATTTT.

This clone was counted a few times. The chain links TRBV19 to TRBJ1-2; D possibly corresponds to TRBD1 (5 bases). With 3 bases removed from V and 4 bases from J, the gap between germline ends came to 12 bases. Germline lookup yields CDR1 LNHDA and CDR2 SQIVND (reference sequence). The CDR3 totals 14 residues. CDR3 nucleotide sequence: TGTGCCAGTAGTATTATAGGGGCCCTCTATGGCTACACCTTC. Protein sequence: CASSIIGALYGYTF.

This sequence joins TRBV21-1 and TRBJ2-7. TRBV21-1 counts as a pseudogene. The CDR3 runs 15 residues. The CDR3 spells CASSKIKARHYEQYF. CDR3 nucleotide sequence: TGTGCCAGCAGCAAGATCAAGGCCCGCCATTACGAGCAGTACTTC.

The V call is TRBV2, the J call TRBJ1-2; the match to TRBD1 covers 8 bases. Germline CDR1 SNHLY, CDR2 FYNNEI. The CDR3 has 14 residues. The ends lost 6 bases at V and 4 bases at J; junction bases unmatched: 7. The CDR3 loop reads CASSSTGDRYGYTF. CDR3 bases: TGTGCCAGCAGCTCGACAGGGGATCGCTATGGCTACACCTTC.

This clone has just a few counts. The CDR3 DNA is TGTGCCAGCAGCCCCCCGGGACAGTCCTACGAGCAGTACTTC. It translates to CASSPPGQSYEQYF. This chain joins TRBV11-3 and TRBJ2-7; 7 nucleotides match TRBD1. J lost 1 base, V lost 5 bases, and 5 bases had no gene match. The CDR3 is 14 residues long. From germline, CDR1 is SGHNT and CDR2 YENEEA.

CDR3 protein: CASSFSSGAGGETQYF. The CDR3 DNA follows: TGTGCCAGCAGCTTCAGTTCGGGGGCCGGGGGAGAGACCCAGTACTTC. The chain is built from TRBV7-8 and TRBJ2-5; D may correspond to TRBD1 or TRBD2 (6 bases each). Looked up from germline, CDR1 is SGHVS and CDR2 is FQNEAQ. The CDR3 sequence is 16 residues long. With 3 bases removed from V and 4 bases from J, the gap between germline ends came to 18 bases.

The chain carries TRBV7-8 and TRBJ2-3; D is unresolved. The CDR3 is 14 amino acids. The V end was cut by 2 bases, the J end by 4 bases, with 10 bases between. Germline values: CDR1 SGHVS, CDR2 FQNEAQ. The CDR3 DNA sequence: TGTGCCAGCAGCTTAATTCCGGCGGCAGATACGCAGTATTTT. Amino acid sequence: CASSLIPAADTQYF.

The CDR3 region has the DNA TGCAGCGTTATCTTCGAGCGCATGGACAATGAGCAGTTCTTC. Its translation: CSVIFERMDNEQFF. This chain links TRBV29-1 with TRBJ2-1; no clear D. CDR1 and CDR2 (germline): SQVTM, ANQGSEA. The length of the CDR3 is 14 residues. With 5 bases removed from V and 5 bases from J, the gap between germline ends came to 16 bases.

CDR3 region: CASSHHGTGKRYEQYF. The CDR3 nucleotides are TGTGCCAGCAGCCACCATGGGACAGGGAAACGCTACGAGCAGTACTTC. The rearrangement joins TRBV5-6 to TRBJ2-7; 9 bases fit TRBD1. CDR1 is SGHDT and CDR2 is YYEEEE in the germline V gene. V gave up 4 bases and J gave up 3 bases; unmatched junction bases: 11. CDR3 length equals 16 residues.

CDR3 protein: CASSEFISPGTGTEAFF. The CDR3 coding sequence is TGCGCCAGCAGTGAATTTATATCTCCCGGGACAGGGACTGAAGCTTTCTTT. This chain joins TRBV10-1 and TRBJ1-1, with 9 bases identical to TRBD1. The CDR3 sequence is 17 residues long. Losses at the gene ends were 3 bases for V and 5 bases for J; bases not matched to a gene: 13. Germline assignment: CDR1 WNHNN and CDR2 SYGVQD (reference sequence).

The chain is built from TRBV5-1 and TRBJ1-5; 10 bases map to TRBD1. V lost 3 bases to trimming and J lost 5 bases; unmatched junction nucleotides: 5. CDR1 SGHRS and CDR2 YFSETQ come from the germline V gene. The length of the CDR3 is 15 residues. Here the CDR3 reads CASSSGTGDDQPQHF. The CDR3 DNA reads TGCGCCAGCAGCTCCGGGACAGGGGATGATCAGCCCCAGCATTTT.

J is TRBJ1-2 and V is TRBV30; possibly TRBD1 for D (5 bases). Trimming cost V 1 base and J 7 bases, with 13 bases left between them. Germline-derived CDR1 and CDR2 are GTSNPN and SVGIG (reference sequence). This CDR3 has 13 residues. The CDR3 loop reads CAWSDTGFFGYTF. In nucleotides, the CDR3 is TGTGCCTGGAGTGACACAGGATTTTTTGGCTACACCTTC.

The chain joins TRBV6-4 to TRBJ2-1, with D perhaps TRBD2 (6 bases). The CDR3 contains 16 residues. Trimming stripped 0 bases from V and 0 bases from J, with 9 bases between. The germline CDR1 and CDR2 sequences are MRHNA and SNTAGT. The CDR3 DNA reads TGTGCCAGCAGTGACTCTGGGGGGTCCTCCTACAATGAGCAGTTCTTC. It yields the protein CASSDSGGSSYNEQFF.

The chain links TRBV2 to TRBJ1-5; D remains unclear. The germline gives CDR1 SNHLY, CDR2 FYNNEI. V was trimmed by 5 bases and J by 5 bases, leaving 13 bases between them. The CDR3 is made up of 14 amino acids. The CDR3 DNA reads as TGTGCCAGCAGTTTGGGTCGGGGTGATCAGCCCCAGCATTTT. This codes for CASSLGRGDQPQHF.

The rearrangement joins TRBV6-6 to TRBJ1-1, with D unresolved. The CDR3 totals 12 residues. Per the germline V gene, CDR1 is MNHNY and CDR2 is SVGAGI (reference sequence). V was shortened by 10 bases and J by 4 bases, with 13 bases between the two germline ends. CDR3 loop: CATRVFGTEAFF. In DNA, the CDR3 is TGTGCCACAAGAGTTTTCGGCACTGAAGCTTTCTTT.

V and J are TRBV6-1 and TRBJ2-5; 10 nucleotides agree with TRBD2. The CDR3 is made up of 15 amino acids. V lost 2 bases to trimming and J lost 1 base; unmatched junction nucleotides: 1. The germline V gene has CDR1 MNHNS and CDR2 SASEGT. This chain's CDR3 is CASSELAGAQETQYF. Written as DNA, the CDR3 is TGTGCCAGCAGTGAACTAGCGGGGGCCCAAGAGACCCAGTACTTC.

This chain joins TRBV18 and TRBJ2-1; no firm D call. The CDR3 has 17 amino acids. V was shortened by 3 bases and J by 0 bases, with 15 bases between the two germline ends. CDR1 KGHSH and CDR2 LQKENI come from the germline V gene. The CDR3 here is CASSPRARESSYNEQFF. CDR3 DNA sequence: TGTGCCAGCTCACCTAGGGCTAGGGAAAGCTCCTACAATGAGCAGTTCTTC. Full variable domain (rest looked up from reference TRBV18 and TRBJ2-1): NAGVMQNPRHLVRRRGQEARLRCSPMKGHSHVYWYRQLPEEGLKFMVYLQKENIIDESGMPKERFSAEFPKEGPSILRIQQVVRGDSAAYFCASSPRARESSYNEQFFGPGTRLTVL.

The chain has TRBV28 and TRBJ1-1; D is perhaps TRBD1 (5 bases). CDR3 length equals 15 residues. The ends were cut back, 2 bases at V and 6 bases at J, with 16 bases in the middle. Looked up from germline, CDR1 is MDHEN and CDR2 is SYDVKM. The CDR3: CASSLVATAGAEAFF. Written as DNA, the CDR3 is TGTGCCAGCAGTTTAGTCGCTACCGCGGGGGCTGAAGCTTTCTTT.

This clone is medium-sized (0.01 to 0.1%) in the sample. The chain's CDR3 is CASSSPKPGTSGPSSYNEQFF. Here the CDR3 DNA reads TGCGCCAGCAGCTCCCCAAAACCCGGGACTAGCGGCCCGAGCTCCTACAATGAGCAGTTCTTC. V usage is TRBV5-1 and J usage is TRBJ2-1; 11 nucleotides align to TRBD2. The length of the CDR3 is 21 residues. V trimming: 3 bases; J trimming: 0 bases; junction bases outside the gene matches: 17. Germline lookup yields CDR1 SGHRS and CDR2 YFSETQ.

This chain's CDR3 is CASSLSGDTEAFF. CDR3 nucleotide sequence: TGTGCCAGCAGCTTGTCCGGGGACACTGAAGCTTTCTTT. The rearrangement joins TRBV5-6 to TRBJ1-1, with D unclear. CDR3 length: 13 amino acids. From germline, CDR1 is SGHDT and CDR2 YYEEEE. V was cut by 1 base and J by 3 bases, with 7 bases left in between.

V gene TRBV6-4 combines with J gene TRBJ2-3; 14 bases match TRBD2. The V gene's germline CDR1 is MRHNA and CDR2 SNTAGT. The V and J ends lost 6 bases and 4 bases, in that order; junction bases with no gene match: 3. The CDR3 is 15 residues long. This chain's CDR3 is CASRQTSGGADTQYF. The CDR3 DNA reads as TGTGCCAGCAGGCAGACTAGCGGGGGGGCAGATACGCAGTATTTT.

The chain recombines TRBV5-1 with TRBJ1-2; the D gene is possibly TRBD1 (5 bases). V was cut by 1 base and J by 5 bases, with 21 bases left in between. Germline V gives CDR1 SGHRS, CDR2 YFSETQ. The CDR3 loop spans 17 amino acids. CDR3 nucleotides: TGCGCCAGCAGCTTGAGAGGGACCATCCTCCAACTTTATGGCTACACCTTC. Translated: CASSLRGTILQLYGYTF.

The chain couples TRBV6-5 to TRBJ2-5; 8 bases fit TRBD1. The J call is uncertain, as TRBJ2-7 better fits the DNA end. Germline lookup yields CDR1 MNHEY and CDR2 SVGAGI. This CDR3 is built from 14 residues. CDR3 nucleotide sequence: TGTGCCAGCAGTCAGACAGGGGTAAGCTACGAGCAGTACTTC. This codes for CASSQTGVSYEQYF.